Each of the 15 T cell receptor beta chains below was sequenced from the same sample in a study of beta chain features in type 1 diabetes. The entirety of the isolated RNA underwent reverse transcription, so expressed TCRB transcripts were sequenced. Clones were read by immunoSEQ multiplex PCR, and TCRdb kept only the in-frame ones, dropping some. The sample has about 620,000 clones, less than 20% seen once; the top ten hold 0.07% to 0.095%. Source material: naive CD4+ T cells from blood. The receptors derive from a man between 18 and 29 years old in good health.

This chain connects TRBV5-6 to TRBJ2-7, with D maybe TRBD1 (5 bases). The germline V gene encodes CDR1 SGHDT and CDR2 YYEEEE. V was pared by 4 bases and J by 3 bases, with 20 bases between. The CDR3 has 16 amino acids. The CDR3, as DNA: TGTGCCAGCAGCCGTGGGGCCGTTTCGCTTGGCTACGAGCAGTACTTC. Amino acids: CASSRGAVSLGYEQYF. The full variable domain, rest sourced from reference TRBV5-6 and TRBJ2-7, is DAGVTQSPTHLIKTRGQQVTLRCSPKSGHDTVSWYQQALGQGPQFIFQYYEEEERQRGNFPDRFSGHQFPNYSSELNVNALLLGDSALYLCASSRGAVSLGYEQYFGPGTRLTVT.

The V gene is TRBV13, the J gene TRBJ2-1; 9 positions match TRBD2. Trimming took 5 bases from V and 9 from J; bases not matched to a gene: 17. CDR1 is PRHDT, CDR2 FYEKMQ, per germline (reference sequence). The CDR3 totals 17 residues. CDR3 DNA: TGTGCCAGCAGCCCCGAAAGGACTAGCGCATACAAATTTGAGCAGTTCTTC. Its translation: CASSPERTSAYKFEQFF.

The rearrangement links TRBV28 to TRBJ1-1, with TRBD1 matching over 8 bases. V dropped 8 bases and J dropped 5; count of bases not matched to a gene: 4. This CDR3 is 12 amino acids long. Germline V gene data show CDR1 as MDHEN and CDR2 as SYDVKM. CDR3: CASDRGKTEAFF. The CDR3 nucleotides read TGTGCCAGCGACAGGGGTAAGACTGAAGCTTTCTTT.

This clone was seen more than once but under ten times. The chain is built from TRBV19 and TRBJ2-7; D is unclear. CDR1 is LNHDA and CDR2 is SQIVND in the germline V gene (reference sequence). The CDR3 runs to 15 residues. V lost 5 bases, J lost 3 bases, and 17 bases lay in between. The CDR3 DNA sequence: TGTGCCAGTAGTTTGGCAGGACGAACGATCTACGAGCAGTACTTC. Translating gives CASSLAGRTIYEQYF.

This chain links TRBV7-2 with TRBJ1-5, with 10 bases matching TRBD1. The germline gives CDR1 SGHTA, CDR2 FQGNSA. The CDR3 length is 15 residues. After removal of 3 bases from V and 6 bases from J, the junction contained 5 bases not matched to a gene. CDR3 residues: CASSFSGQGGQPQHF. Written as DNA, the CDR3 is TGTGCCAGCAGCTTTTCCGGACAGGGGGGTCAGCCCCAGCATTTT.

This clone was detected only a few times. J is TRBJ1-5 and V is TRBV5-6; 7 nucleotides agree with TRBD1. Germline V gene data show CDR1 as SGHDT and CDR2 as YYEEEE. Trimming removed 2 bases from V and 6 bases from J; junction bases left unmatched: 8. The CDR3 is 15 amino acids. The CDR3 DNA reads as TGTGCCAGCAGCTTTGGGACAGCAAGGGGTCAGCCCCAGCATTTT. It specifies CASSFGTARGQPQHF. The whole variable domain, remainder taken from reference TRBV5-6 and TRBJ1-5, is DAGVTQSPTHLIKTRGQQVTLRCSPKSGHDTVSWYQQALGQGPQFIFQYYEEEERQRGNFPDRFSGHQFPNYSSELNVNALLLGDSALYLCASSFGTARGQPQHFGDGTRLSIL.

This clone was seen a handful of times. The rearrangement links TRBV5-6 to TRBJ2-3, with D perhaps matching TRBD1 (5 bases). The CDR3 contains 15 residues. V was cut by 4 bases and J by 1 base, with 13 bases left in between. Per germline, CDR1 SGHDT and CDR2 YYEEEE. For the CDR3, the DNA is TGTGCCAGCAGCCAGACAGAGCTGGGCACAGATACGCAGTATTTT. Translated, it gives CASSQTELGTDTQYF.

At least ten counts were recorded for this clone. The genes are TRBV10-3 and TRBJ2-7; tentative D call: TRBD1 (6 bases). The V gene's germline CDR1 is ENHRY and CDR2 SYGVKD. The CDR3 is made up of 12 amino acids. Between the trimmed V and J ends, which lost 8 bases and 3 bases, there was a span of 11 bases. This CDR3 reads CAIGQLDYEQYF. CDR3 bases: TGTGCCATCGGACAGCTAGACTACGAGCAGTACTTC.

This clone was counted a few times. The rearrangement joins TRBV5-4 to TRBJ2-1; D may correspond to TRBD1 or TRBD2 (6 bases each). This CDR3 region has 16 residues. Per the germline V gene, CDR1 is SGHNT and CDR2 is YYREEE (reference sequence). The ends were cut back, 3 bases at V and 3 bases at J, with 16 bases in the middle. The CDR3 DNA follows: TGTGCCAGCAGCTGGCGGGAACAGGGCGTCTACAATGAGCAGTTCTTC. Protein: CASSWREQGVYNEQFF.

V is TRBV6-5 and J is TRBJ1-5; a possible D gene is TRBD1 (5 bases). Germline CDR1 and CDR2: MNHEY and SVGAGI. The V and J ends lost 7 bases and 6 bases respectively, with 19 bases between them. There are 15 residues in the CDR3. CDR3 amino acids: CASTPAGGGSQPQHF. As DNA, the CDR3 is TGTGCCAGCACCCCCGCCGGGGGTGGAAGTCAGCCCCAGCATTTT.

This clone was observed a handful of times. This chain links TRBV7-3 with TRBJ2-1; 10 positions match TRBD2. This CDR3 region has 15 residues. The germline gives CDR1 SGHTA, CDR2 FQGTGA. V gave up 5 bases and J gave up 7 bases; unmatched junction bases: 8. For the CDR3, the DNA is TGTGCCAGCAGCCCGCCGGGACTAGCGTTGAATGAGCAGTTCTTC. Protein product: CASSPPGLALNEQFF.

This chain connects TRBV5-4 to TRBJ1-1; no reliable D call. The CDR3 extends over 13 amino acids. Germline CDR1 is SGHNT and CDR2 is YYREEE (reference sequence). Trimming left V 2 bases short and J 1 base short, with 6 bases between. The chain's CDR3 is CASSFPQNTEAFF. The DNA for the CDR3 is TGTGCCAGCAGCTTTCCTCAGAACACTGAAGCTTTCTTT.

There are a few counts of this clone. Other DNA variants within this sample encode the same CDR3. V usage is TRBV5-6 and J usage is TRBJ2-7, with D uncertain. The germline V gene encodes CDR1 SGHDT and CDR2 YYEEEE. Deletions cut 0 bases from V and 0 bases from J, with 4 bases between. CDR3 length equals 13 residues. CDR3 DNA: TGTGCCAGCAGCTTGGTGGACTCCTACGAGCAGTACTTC. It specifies CASSLVDSYEQYF. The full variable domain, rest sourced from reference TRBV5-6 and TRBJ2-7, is DAGVTQSPTHLIKTRGQQVTLRCSPKSGHDTVSWYQQALGQGPQFIFQYYEEEERQRGNFPDRFSGHQFPNYSSELNVNALLLGDSALYLCASSLVDSYEQYFGPGTRLTVT.

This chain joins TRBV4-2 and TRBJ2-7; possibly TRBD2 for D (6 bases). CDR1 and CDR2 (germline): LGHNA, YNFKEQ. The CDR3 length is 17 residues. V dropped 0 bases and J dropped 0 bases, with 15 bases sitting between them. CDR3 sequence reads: CASSQDWLARSSYEQYF. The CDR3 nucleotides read TGTGCCAGCAGCCAAGATTGGCTAGCGAGGAGCTCCTACGAGCAGTACTTC.

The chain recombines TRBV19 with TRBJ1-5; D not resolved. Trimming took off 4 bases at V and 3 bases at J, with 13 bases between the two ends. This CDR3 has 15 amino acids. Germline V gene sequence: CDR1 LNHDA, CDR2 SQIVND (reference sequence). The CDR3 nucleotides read TGTGCCAGTAGTAGCGCTCGACTCTACAATCAGCCCCAGCATTTT. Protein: CASSSARLYNQPQHF.